This T cell receptor beta chain was captured by sequencing in a study of cytomegalovirus exposure and HLA in healthy donors. Study findings and constraints: The investigators catalogued 150 to 200 TCR beta chains as cytomegalovirus-associated. Whilst most TCR sequences proved rare, a subset of public TCRs occurred across many donors. According to a subsequent analysis, TCR clusters from the first cohort were inclined to appear together in the 110 or so validation repertoires.

The study drew the donors from its approximately 120-subject validation cohort, separate from the roughly 700-subject first cohort. Produced via immunoSEQ multiplex PCR; TCRdb's table is partial and in-frame only. The sample has 250,000 to 300,000 clones; 85% to 90% are singletons. Concerning this clone itself: Its antigen is as yet unknown.

The CDR3 length is 16 residues. V was clipped by 0 bases and J by 1 base, with 12 bases between them. Germline assignment: CDR1 MNHEY and CDR2 SVGAGI. The chain has TRBV6-5 and TRBJ2-5; D uncertain. What was sequenced was PBMCs. The receptor comes from a young woman in good health and CMV-seronegative. The CDR3 nucleotides read TGTGCCAGCAGTTACTCGAGAGGCAAAGGCCAAGAGACCCAGTACTTC. It encodes CASSYSRGKGQETQYF.